This entry is about one T cell receptor (beta chain). Its antigen is unknown. This entry is derived from a study of cytomegalovirus exposure and HLA in healthy donors. Whole-study context: From 150 million to 200 million T cells, an earlier analysis saw 90 million to 130 million unique TCR beta sequences.

Study-level results: Later analysis associated a missense DCLRE1C variant with TCR beta V- and J-gene trimming. Testing in vitro showed a few CMV-associated chains specific for CMV antigens.

PCR employed 60 Vbeta and 13 Jbeta primers. This table comes from immunoSEQ multiplex PCR, and its TCRdb copy is limited to in-frame clones, with some not included. The table lists about 190,000 clones, around 85% of them singletons. Germline CDR1 and CDR2: SGHTA and FQGNSA. After removal of 3 bases from V and 6 bases from J, the junction contained 8 bases not matched to a gene. The CDR3 has 15 amino acids. Material: PBMCs. V and J are TRBV7-2 and TRBJ2-5; 9 bases are shared with TRBD2. This clonotype originated in a man aged 50-60 years in good health and CMV-seronegative. For the CDR3, the DNA is TGTGCCAGCAGCTTCCGGGTAGCGGGGGTGAAGACCCAGTACTTC. Amino acid sequence: CASSFRVAGVKTQYF.